This T cell receptor beta chain was recorded in a study of control samples from healthy donors and cancer patients. V lost 0 bases to trimming and J lost 6 bases, with 10 bases between them. Germline CDR1 reads SGDLS; CDR2 reads YYNGEE. The CDR3 spans 13 residues. This clone was seen more than once but under ten times. Additional DNA sequences in this sample encode the identical CDR3. Profiled with immunoSEQ multiplex PCR; TCRdb holds only in-frame clones, not every one. Of about 75,000 clones in the sample, approximately 88% are singletons; the top ten hold approximately 15%. The chain employs TRBV9 and TRBJ2-7; possibly TRBD1 or TRBD2 for D (5 bases each). Sequencing used blood. The sequence came from a man aged 50 or older in good health. CDR3 DNA: TGTGCCAGCAGCGTAGTTTGGGGGTCCGAGCAGTACTTC. This encodes CASSVVWGSEQYF.